These 29 T cell receptor beta chains share one sample of origin, sequenced in a study of regulatory T cells in long-lasting Graves disease. Noted time point: newly diagnosed GD, antithyroid drugs for less than 3 months. Construction of the TCR library relied on RNA isolated from PBMCs. Arm-PCR of CDR3 regions and iRepertoire HTBI primers were used to build TCR beta libraries. TCRdb analysed the multiplex PCR reads with MiXCR anew, one entry per CDR3 protein. This sample has about 350,000 distinct CDR3 sequences, with around 17% found just once. The sample was also linked to a second study, of T cells in Graves' hyperthyroidism and ophthalmopathy.

The input for sequencing was peripheral blood mononuclear cells (PBMCs), taken at new diagnosis, from a patient treated with antithyroid drugs. The receptors come from a man aged 40-49 years with Graves disease.

The V call is TRBV5-1, the J call TRBJ2-7; 8 positions agree with TRBD1. The V gene's germline CDR1 is SGHRS and CDR2 YFSETQ. V shed 4 bases, J shed 3 bases, and the junction held 9 bases outside the gene matches. This CDR3 comprises 15 residues. The CDR3 bases are TGCGCCAGCAGCCGTGGGACAGGCAACCTCTACGAGCAGTACTTC. Translating it yields CASSRGTGNLYEQYF.

At least ten counts were recorded for this clonotype. The chain uses TRBV30 and TRBJ2-7; 7 bases align to TRBD1. Germline V CDR1 and CDR2: GTSNPN, SVGIG (reference sequence). V was pared by 0 bases and J by 9 bases, with 8 bases of the junction left unmatched. The CDR3 extends over 13 amino acids. The CDR3 loop reads CAWSVDRLSGQYF. The CDR3 nucleotides are TGTGCCTGGAGTGTGGACAGGCTCTCCGGGCAGTACTTC.

As for this clonotype: This clone may be a read error of a much larger clone one base away. This sequence joins TRBV3-1 and TRBJ1-3; D call uncertain. This CDR3 is 13 amino acids long. Germline assignment: CDR1 LGHDT and CDR2 YNNKEL (reference sequence). CDR3 protein: CASSPFGVNTTYF. The DNA of the CDR3 is TGTGCCAGCAGCCCCTTCGGGGTTAACACCACATATTTT.

This clonotype was counted ten times or more. The gene calls are TRBV6-1 and TRBJ1-1; D is unclear. V gave up 7 bases and J gave up 3 bases, with 15 bases separating them. The CDR3 is made up of 14 amino acids. Germline V lookup: CDR1 MNHNS, CDR2 SASEGT. CDR3 protein: CASTRPGRYTEAFF. CDR3 nucleotides: TGTGCCAGCACTAGGCCCGGGAGGTACACTGAAGCTTTCTTT.

This clonotype appeared a few times. The chain uses TRBV6-1 and TRBJ2-2; no clear D. Deletions cut 2 bases from V and 1 base from J, with 8 bases between. The CDR3 contains 15 residues. CDR1 is MNHNS and CDR2 is SASEGT in the germline V gene. CDR3 sequence reads: CASSERSGNTGELFF. The CDR3 region has the DNA TGTGCCAGCAGTGAAAGGTCCGGGAACACCGGGGAGCTGTTTTTT.

The V and J genes are TRBV7-2 and TRBJ1-5; D is possibly TRBD1 (5 bases). V lost 0 bases and J 2 bases, leaving 8 bases between the germline ends. CDR1 is SGHTA, CDR2 FQGNSA, per germline. The CDR3 runs 15 residues. Here the CDR3 DNA reads TGTGCCAGCAGCTTAGCGCAGGGAGGCAATCAGCCCCAGCATTTT. Residues: CASSLAQGGNQPQHF.

This clonotype was detected many times. V is TRBV5-1 and J is TRBJ2-1; 14 bases are a match to TRBD2. This CDR3 is 17 amino acids long. The germline V gene encodes CDR1 SGHRS and CDR2 YFSETQ. The V gene end was trimmed by 4 bases and the J gene end by 0 bases; junction bases not matched to a gene: 3. DNA of the CDR3: TGCGCCAGCAGCAGAGGACTAGCGGGGGGCTCCTACAATGAGCAGTTCTTC. It encodes CASSRGLAGGSYNEQFF.

The V gene is TRBV4-3, the J gene TRBJ2-5; D may be TRBD2 (6 bases). This CDR3 has 14 residues. Germline loops: CDR1 LGHNA, CDR2 YSLEER. V was clipped by 0 bases and J by 9 bases, with 14 bases between them. In nucleotides, the CDR3 is TGCGCCAGCAGCCAAGACCGCCACCGCGGGGCCCAGTACTTC. The encoded protein is CASSQDRHRGAQYF.

In its sample, this clonotype was seen many times. The chain is built from TRBV2 and TRBJ1-5; 10 bases map to TRBD1. Per germline, CDR1 SNHLY and CDR2 FYNNEI. Unmatched junction bases numbered 9, after V lost 4 bases and J lost 0 bases. This CDR3 has 18 residues. The CDR3 DNA reads TGTGCCAGCAGTGCTTTGGGACAGGGGCATTATAGCAATCAGCCCCAGCATTTT. Protein: CASSALGQGHYSNQPQHF.

The rearrangement links TRBV5-1 to TRBJ2-2; D remains ambiguous. Trimming took 0 bases from V and 7 from J, leaving 7 bases between them. The length of the CDR3 is 13 residues. Germline V gene data show CDR1 as SGHRS and CDR2 as YFSETQ. The CDR3 protein is CASSLGLDGELFF. CDR3 sequence (DNA): TGCGCCAGCAGCTTGGGGTTGGACGGGGAGCTGTTTTTT.

This clonotype was counted ten times or more. V and J are TRBV30 and TRBJ1-5; weak D call: TRBD1 (6 bases). Trimming took 2 bases from V and 15 from J, leaving 17 bases between them. This CDR3 has 12 amino acids. Looked up from germline, CDR1 is GTSNPN and CDR2 is SVGIG (reference sequence). CDR3 bases: TGTGCCTGGAGTCGGAACCGGGGGCCCTCGCATTTT. The encoded protein is CAWSRNRGPSHF.

This clonotype was seen many times. The V call is TRBV12-3 or TRBV12-4, the J call TRBJ2-3; TRBD2 agrees at 8 bases. This CDR3 spans 15 amino acids. Trimming took 6 bases from V and 5 from J; bases not matched to a gene: 10. The CDR3 reads CASRPRLAQQDTQYF. The CDR3 DNA reads TGTGCCAGCAGACCTCGACTAGCGCAACAAGATACGCAGTATTTT.

With regard to this clonotype: This clone may be a read error of a much larger clone one base away. This chain uses TRBV11-2 with TRBJ1-1; 7 bases align to TRBD1. Unmatched junction bases numbered 3, after V lost 1 base and J lost 1 base. This CDR3 contains 15 residues. Germline CDR1 and CDR2: SGHAT and FQNNGV. CDR3 sequence reads: CASSLGGTENTEAFF. The CDR3 DNA follows: TGTGCCAGCAGCTTAGGCGGGACAGAGAACACTGAAGCTTTCTTT.

The chain joins TRBV6-5 to TRBJ1-5; tentatively, D is TRBD1 (5 bases). V lost 2 bases, J lost 4 bases, and 18 bases lay in between. The germline V gene has CDR1 MNHEY and CDR2 SVGAGI. The CDR3 is made up of 17 amino acids. The CDR3 reads CASSYTSLRQMNQPQHF. DNA of the CDR3: TGTGCCAGCAGTTACACCTCACTAAGACAGATGAATCAGCCCCAGCATTTT.

CDR3 loop: CASSSGRTYGYTF. The CDR3 bases are TGTGCCAGCAGCTCCGGACGGACCTATGGCTACACCTTC. The chain uses TRBV11-2 and TRBJ1-2; D is unresolved. Trimming pared 4 bases from V and 4 bases from J, leaving 10 bases between. Germline assignment: CDR1 SGHAT and CDR2 FQNNGV. There are 13 residues in the CDR3.

The sample holds many counts of this clonotype. The chain is built from TRBV27 and TRBJ2-7, with TRBD2 matching over 7 bases. The CDR3 extends over 14 amino acids. The V gene's germline CDR1 is MNHEY and CDR2 SMNVEV (reference sequence). V lost 3 bases and J lost 3; bases outside the gene matches: 5. CDR3 region: CASSFEASGYEQYF. The CDR3 coding sequence is TGTGCCAGCAGTTTCGAAGCTAGCGGCTACGAGCAGTACTTC.

This clonotype was counted ten times or more. The chain has TRBV7-2 and TRBJ1-3; perhaps TRBD1 as D (6 bases). V was cut by 5 bases and J by 7 bases, with 12 bases left in between. The CDR3 spans 13 residues. Germline V CDR1 and CDR2: SGHTA, FQGNSA. CDR3 amino acids: CASSPGGANTIYF. The CDR3 DNA follows: TGTGCCAGCAGCCCGGGGGGGGCGAACACCATATATTTT.

This clonotype was counted between two and nine times. This chain connects TRBV5-1 to TRBJ2-3; D possibly corresponds to TRBD1 (5 bases). CDR1 and CDR2 from the germline V gene are SGHRS and YFSETQ. Trimming took 4 bases from V and 3 from J, leaving 9 bases between them. This CDR3 is built from 13 residues. CDR3 in DNA: TGCGCCAGCAGCGAAGGGGCGACAGATACGCAGTATTTT. Translated, it gives CASSEGATDTQYF. The full variable domain, completed using reference TRBV5-1 and TRBJ2-3, is KAGVTQTPRYLIKTRGQQVTLSCSPISGHRSVSWYQQTPGQGLQFLFEYFSETQRNKGNFPGRFSGRQFSNSRSEMNVSTLELGDSALYLCASSEGATDTQYFGPGTRLTVL.

J is TRBJ2-1 and V is TRBV7-9; D is uncertain. This CDR3 contains 12 residues. From germline, CDR1 is SEHNR and CDR2 FQNEAQ (reference sequence). V shed 0 bases and J shed 9 bases, with 6 bases lying between them. CDR3: CASSLAESEQFF. CDR3 coding DNA: TGTGCCAGCAGCTTAGCTGAGAGTGAGCAGTTCTTC.

The genes are TRBV6-1 and TRBJ1-4; D unclear. CDR1 MNHNS and CDR2 SASEGT come from the germline V gene. This CDR3 contains 13 residues. Trimming pared 7 bases from V and 5 bases from J, leaving 11 bases between. This chain's CDR3 is CASKRRKNEKLFF. The CDR3 DNA sequence: TGTGCCAGCAAGCGGAGAAAAAATGAAAAACTGTTTTTT.

Notes on this clonotype: A much larger clone lies one base from this, so it may be a read error. The chain has TRBV4-1 and TRBJ1-5, with D uncertain. The germline CDR1 and CDR2 sequences are MGHRA and YSYEKL. The length of the CDR3 is 13 residues. In nucleotides, the CDR3 is TGCGCCGGCAGCCGCGACCCGTTTCAGCCCCAGCATTTT. Its translation: CAGSRDPFQPQHF.

This clonotype came up a few times. This CDR3 is missing its conserved last phenylalanine or tryptophan, likely due to a read error. J is TRBJ1-2 and V is TRBV2; D perhaps matches TRBD1 (6 bases). V shed 4 bases and J shed 6 bases, with 12 bases lying between them. This CDR3 region has 13 residues. The germline V gene has CDR1 SNHLY and CDR2 FYNNEI. The CDR3 bases are TGTGCCAGCAGTGTTAGGCCAGGGGATGGCTACACCCTC. Its translation is CASSVRPGDGYTL.

The rearrangement joins TRBV9 to TRBJ2-2, with D perhaps matching TRBD2 (7 bases). The ends were cut back, 0 bases at V and 3 bases at J, with 12 bases in the middle. Germline values: CDR1 SGDLS, CDR2 YYNGEE. This CDR3 spans 16 amino acids. CDR3 sequence reads: CASSVEGGGHTGELFF. The CDR3 DNA is TGTGCCAGCAGCGTAGAAGGGGGGGGCCACACCGGGGAGCTGTTTTTT.

For this clonotype: Here the CDR3 omits its conserved ending phenylalanine or tryptophan, so a read error is the likely source. The rearrangement joins TRBV11-2 to TRBJ2-7, with D perhaps matching TRBD1 (6 bases). V shed 1 base and J shed 4 bases, with 14 bases lying between them. Germline V lookup: CDR1 SGHAT, CDR2 FQNNGV. The CDR3 totals 15 residues. In DNA form, the CDR3 reads TGTGCCAGCAGCTTAGTACCCAGGGGTCTGTACGAGCAGTACCTC. This codes for CASSLVPRGLYEQYL.

This clonotype came up many times. The rearrangement links TRBV6-1 to TRBJ1-2; tentative D call: TRBD1 (5 bases). Trimming cost V 5 bases and J 4 bases, with 14 bases left between them. The germline gives CDR1 MNHNS, CDR2 SASEGT. This CDR3 has 14 residues. The CDR3 loop is CASSQGLGSYGYTF. In nucleotides, the CDR3 is TGTGCCAGCAGTCAGGGCCTAGGTAGCTATGGCTACACCTTC.

This clonotype was seen repeatedly, ten times or more. V usage is TRBV18 and J usage is TRBJ2-7, with 9 bases lining up with TRBD1. Per the germline V gene, CDR1 is KGHSH and CDR2 is LQKENI. The CDR3 has 13 amino acids. J was trimmed by 6 bases and V by 7 bases; bases with no gene match: 7. Written as DNA, the CDR3 is TGTGCCAGCTGGACAGGGGCCGGCGGCGAGCAGTACTTC. Its protein product is CASWTGAGGEQYF.

This clonotype was seen more than once but under ten times. This chain joins TRBV6-2 or TRBV6-3 and TRBJ2-4, with a weak D call TRBD2 (5 bases). CDR1 and CDR2 from the germline V gene are MNHEY and SVGEGT. The CDR3 is 14 residues long. V lost 4 bases and J 4 bases, leaving 11 bases between the germline ends. CDR3 sequence reads: CASSFSPGKNIQYF. In DNA form, the CDR3 reads TGTGCCAGCAGTTTTAGTCCGGGGAAAAACATTCAGTACTTC.

The sample holds many counts of this clonotype. V is TRBV5-5 and J is TRBJ1-1, with 9 bases that match TRBD1. Germline CDR1 is SGHKS and CDR2 is YYEKEE (reference sequence). V lost 4 bases, J lost 3 bases, and 10 bases stayed unmatched. There are 16 residues in the CDR3. This CDR3 is CASSRGVGQGYTEAFF. The CDR3, as DNA: TGTGCCAGCAGCAGAGGGGTGGGACAGGGATACACTGAAGCTTTCTTT.

This clonotype was observed many times. The V and J genes are TRBV12-3 or TRBV12-4 and TRBJ1-5; the D is unclear. Trimming removed 5 bases at V and 1 base at J, with 6 bases between. CDR3 length: 13 residues. CDR3 in amino acids: CASSPISNQPQHF. CDR3 bases: TGTGCCAGCAGTCCAATCAGCAATCAGCCCCAGCATTTT.